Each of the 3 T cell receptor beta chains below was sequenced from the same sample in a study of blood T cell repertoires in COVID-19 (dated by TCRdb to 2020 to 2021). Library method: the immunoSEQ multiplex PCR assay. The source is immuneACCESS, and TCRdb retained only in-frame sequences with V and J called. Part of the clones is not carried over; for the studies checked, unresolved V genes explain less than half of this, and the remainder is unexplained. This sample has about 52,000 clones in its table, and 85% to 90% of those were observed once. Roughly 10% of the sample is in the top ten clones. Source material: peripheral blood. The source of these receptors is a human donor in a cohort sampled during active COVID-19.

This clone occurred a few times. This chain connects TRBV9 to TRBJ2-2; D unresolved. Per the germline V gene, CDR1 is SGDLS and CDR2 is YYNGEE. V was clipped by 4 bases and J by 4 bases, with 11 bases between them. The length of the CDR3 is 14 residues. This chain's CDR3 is CASSLTVGTGELFF. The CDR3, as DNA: TGTGCCAGCAGCCTCACTGTCGGCACCGGGGAGCTGTTTTTT.

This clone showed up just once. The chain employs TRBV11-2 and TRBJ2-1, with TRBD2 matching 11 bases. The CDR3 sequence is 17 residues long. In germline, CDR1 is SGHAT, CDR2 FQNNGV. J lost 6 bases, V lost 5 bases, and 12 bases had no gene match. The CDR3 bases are TGTGCCAGCAGCCTGAATCGACTAGCGGGAATCGTCAATGAGCAGTTCTTC. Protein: CASSLNRLAGIVNEQFF.

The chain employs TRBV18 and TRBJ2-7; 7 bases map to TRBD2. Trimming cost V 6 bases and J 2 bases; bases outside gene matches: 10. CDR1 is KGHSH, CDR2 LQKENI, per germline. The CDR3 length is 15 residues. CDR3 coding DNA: TGTGCCAGCTCTCTGGGGGGAGGGGACGCCTACGAGCAGTACTTC. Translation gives CASSLGGGDAYEQYF.